This passage covers 29 T cell receptor beta chains from one sample sequenced in a study of blood T cell repertoires in COVID-19. Some clones are missing from TCRdb's copy, which holds only in-frame ones; the method was immunoSEQ multiplex PCR. The data show about 230,000 clones, with 85% to 90% seen just once and 9.5% to 13% held by the top ten. The specimen sequenced was peripheral blood. These receptors were taken from a man aged 45-65 years with COVID-19, enrolled during active disease.

The chain links TRBV27 to TRBJ1-1; possibly TRBD1 for D (6 bases). CDR3 size: 13 residues. Per germline, CDR1 MNHEY and CDR2 SMNVEV (reference sequence). The V and J ends lost 8 bases and 3 bases respectively, with 13 bases between them. The CDR3: CASRTGFDTEAFF. CDR3 in DNA: TGTGCCAGCCGAACAGGGTTTGACACTGAAGCTTTCTTT.

V usage is TRBV15 and J usage is TRBJ1-5; TRBD1 matches 8 bases. Trimming took 3 bases from V and 3 from J; bases not matched to a gene: 4. The CDR3 covers 15 residues. Germline loops: CDR1 LNHNV, CDR2 YYDKDF (reference sequence). CDR3 in DNA: TGTGCCACCAGCAGGGAACAGGGGGACAATCAGCCCCAGCATTTT. Translation gives CATSREQGDNQPQHF.

This clone was recorded only once. The chain recombines TRBV30 with TRBJ2-3, with a weak D call TRBD1 (6 bases). Germline CDR1 GTSNPN, CDR2 SVGIG (reference sequence). V lost 0 bases to trimming and J lost 0 bases, with 10 bases between them. The CDR3 loop spans 15 amino acids. Written as DNA, the CDR3 is TGTGCCTGGAGTGTTGGCCAGGGGAGCACAGATACGCAGTATTTT. Translating it yields CAWSVGQGSTDTQYF.

The table lists this clone with a count of one. The chain recombines TRBV6-5 with TRBJ1-2; D ambiguous. CDR3 length equals 14 residues. Germline-derived CDR1 and CDR2 are MNHEY and SVGAGI. Trimming pared 11 bases from V and 6 bases from J, leaving 22 bases between. The CDR3 spells CASSAGLLVHGYTF. In DNA, the CDR3 is TGTGCCTCCTCCGCAGGTCTCTTAGTCCATGGCTACACCTTC.

This clone came up once. The rearrangement joins TRBV12-5 to TRBJ2-6, with TRBD1 as a possible D gene (6 bases). Germline V gene data show CDR1 as LGHNT and CDR2 as FRNRAP. The V end lost 6 bases, the J end lost 6 bases, and 12 bases lay between the germline ends. The length of the CDR3 is 14 residues. The CDR3 reads CASGPDSLANVLTF. CDR3 DNA sequence: TGTGCTAGTGGCCCGGACAGCTTGGCCAACGTCCTGACTTTC.

This clone was recorded only once. The chain combines TRBV24-1 with TRBJ2-2, with D maybe TRBD1 (7 bases). Germline CDR1 is KGHDR and CDR2 is SFDVKD. V was pared by 5 bases and J by 3 bases, with 15 bases between. The CDR3 runs 16 residues. As DNA, the CDR3 is TGTGCCACCAGTGGCTTGCGGGACAGCTACACCGGGGAGCTGTTTTTT. Its protein is CATSGLRDSYTGELFF.

The chain carries TRBV6-2 or TRBV6-3 and TRBJ2-7; TRBD2 matches 14 bases. V lost 5 bases, J lost 7 bases, and 25 bases stayed unmatched. CDR3 length: 21 amino acids. The germline V gene has CDR1 MNHEY and CDR2 SVGEGT. In DNA, the CDR3 is TGTGCCAGCAGTAACGCGAGGACACCGGGACTAGCGGGAGTCCGGGGGGGGGAGCAGTACTTC. This codes for CASSNARTPGLAGVRGGEQYF.

This chain joins TRBV5-7 and TRBJ1-1; tentative D call: TRBD1 (5 bases). TRBV5-7 is marked as an open reading frame, function uncertain. The ends were cut back, 10 bases at V and 7 bases at J, with 8 bases in the middle. CDR3 length equals 9 residues. The CDR3 DNA sequence: TGTGCCTGGACACTTGAAGCTTTCTTT. It specifies CAWTLEAFF.

The rearrangement joins TRBV10-1 to TRBJ2-5; TRBD2 might be the D (6 bases). The CDR3 is 14 amino acids. Germline loops: CDR1 WNHNN, CDR2 SYGVQD (reference sequence). With 11 bases removed from V and 2 bases from J, the gap between germline ends came to 18 bases. The chain's CDR3 is CAGDLEKEQETQYF. As DNA, the CDR3 is TGCGCCGGGGACTTAGAGAAAGAACAAGAGACCCAGTACTTC.

This chain joins TRBV9 and TRBJ2-5; 8 bases are a match to TRBD2. The V and J ends lost 5 bases and 2 bases, in that order; junction bases with no gene match: 14. CDR3 length equals 17 residues. Germline V gene sequence: CDR1 SGDLS, CDR2 YYNGEE. This chain's CDR3 is CASRGLRCGGTQETQYF. Here the CDR3 DNA reads TGTGCCAGCAGGGGTTTGAGGTGCGGGGGGACACAAGAGACCCAGTACTTC.

This clone came up a few times. A junction boundary mismatches the germline segment, possibly from a read error. The chain combines TRBV24-1 with TRBJ1-2; 9 nucleotides agree with TRBD1. This CDR3 is built from 13 residues. The V gene's germline CDR1 is KGHDR and CDR2 SFDVKD. CDR3 coding DNA: TGTGCCACCAGCGACCCTGGGACAGGGCTTATCTCCTTC. It translates to CATSDPGTGLISF.

The chain carries TRBV7-2 and TRBJ1-6, with D perhaps TRBD1 (5 bases). CDR3 size: 16 residues. Germline CDR1 SGHTA, CDR2 FQGNSA. The V and J ends lost 7 bases and 2 bases respectively, with 15 bases between them. The CDR3 spells CASNPGGEAYNSPLHF. The DNA of the CDR3 is TGTGCCAGCAACCCCGGGGGGGAGGCCTATAATTCACCCCTCCACTTT.

The chain combines TRBV27 with TRBJ2-3; a possible D gene is TRBD1 (6 bases). CDR1 and CDR2 from the germline V gene are MNHEY and SMNVEV (reference sequence). V gave up 2 bases and J gave up 9 bases, with 18 bases separating them. CDR3 size: 15 residues. The CDR3 nucleotides are TGTGCCAGCAGTTTAAGTGGGACAAAATGGGGCACGCAGTATTTT. This translates into CASSLSGTKWGTQYF.

J is TRBJ2-7 and V is TRBV5-1; 13 bases align to TRBD2. CDR1 SGHRS and CDR2 YFSETQ come from the germline V gene. This CDR3 is built from 15 residues. V shed 5 bases and J 5 bases; nucleotides not matched to a gene: 7. The CDR3, as DNA: TGCGCCAGCAGTATAGGGACTAGCGGGATCCACGAGCAGTACTTC. Translating gives CASSIGTSGIHEQYF.

V usage is TRBV28 and J usage is TRBJ1-4; 9 nucleotides align to TRBD1. The CDR3 is 15 residues long. Trimming cost V 3 bases and J 8 bases; bases outside gene matches: 7. Germline V gene lookup returns CDR1 MDHEN and CDR2 SYDVKM. DNA for the CDR3: TGTGCCAGCAGTTTGAGCGACAGGGGGAGAGAAAAACTGTTTTTT. Translated: CASSLSDRGREKLFF.

This chain links TRBV27 with TRBJ1-2, with D unclear. This CDR3 has 12 residues. Germline assignment: CDR1 MNHEY and CDR2 SMNVEV (reference sequence). V dropped 2 bases and J dropped 7 bases, with 8 bases sitting between them. The CDR3 region is CASSLRGSGYTF. DNA of the CDR3: TGTGCCAGCAGTTTAAGAGGGTCTGGCTACACCTTC.

This clone was picked up a small number of times. The rearrangement joins TRBV12-3 or TRBV12-4 to TRBJ1-1; a possible D gene is TRBD1 (5 bases). The CDR3 runs 12 residues. Trimming pared 1 base from V and 9 bases from J, leaving 9 bases between. This CDR3 is CASSLGGRQAFF. CDR3 nucleotides: TGTGCCAGCAGTTTAGGGGGCCGCCAAGCTTTCTTT.

This chain joins TRBV2 and TRBJ1-2, with 7 bases aligning to TRBD1. Unmatched junction bases numbered 5, after V lost 1 base and J lost 3 bases. The CDR3 spans 15 residues. Looked up from germline, CDR1 is SNHLY and CDR2 is FYNNEI. The CDR3 nucleotides read TGTGCCAGCAGTGAAGTTGGCAGGGGGGACTATGGCTACACCTTC. Residues: CASSEVGRGDYGYTF.

This chain uses TRBV13 with TRBJ2-5; 13 bases are shared with TRBD2. The length of the CDR3 is 17 residues. V lost 5 bases to trimming and J lost 1 base; unmatched junction nucleotides: 7. The germline V gene encodes CDR1 PRHDT and CDR2 FYEKMQ (reference sequence). CDR3 sequence (DNA): TGTGCCAGCAGCCCGGCGGGACTAGCGGGAACCCAAGAGACCCAGTACTTC. It encodes CASSPAGLAGTQETQYF.

The V gene is TRBV19, the J gene TRBJ1-2; 7 bases fit TRBD1. With 7 bases clipped from V and 5 bases from J, the junction kept 13 bases outside the gene matches. The CDR3 has 15 amino acids. From germline, CDR1 is LNHDA and CDR2 SQIVND (reference sequence). CDR3 coding DNA: TGTGCCAGTACCCCCGGCATGGGACAGATTTATGGCTACACCTTC. Residues: CASTPGMGQIYGYTF.

This chain connects TRBV19 to TRBJ2-3, with 8 bases aligning to TRBD2. After removal of 3 bases from V and 5 bases from J, the junction contained 4 bases not matched to a gene. Germline V gives CDR1 LNHDA, CDR2 SQIVND (reference sequence). The CDR3 runs to 14 residues. CDR3 region: CASSIGGGQDTQYF. As DNA, the CDR3 is TGTGCCAGTAGTATCGGGGGGGGGCAAGATACGCAGTATTTT.

As regards this clone: Other DNA sequences of this sample code for an identical CDR3. The CDR3 DNA reads TGCGCCAGCAGCTTGGAACAGGGCAGCACTGAAGCTTTCTTT. Its protein product is CASSLEQGSTEAFF. This chain joins TRBV5-1 and TRBJ1-1; D is possibly TRBD1 (6 bases). The germline V gene encodes CDR1 SGHRS and CDR2 YFSETQ. The CDR3 loop spans 14 amino acids. Trimming removed 0 bases from V and 4 bases from J, with 10 bases in between.

This chain uses TRBV5-4 with TRBJ2-5; 10 positions match TRBD1. Germline CDR1 reads SGHNT; CDR2 reads YYREEE (reference sequence). The CDR3 spans 14 residues. The J segment lost 5 bases and the V segment lost 4 bases, leaving 5 bases of the junction unmatched. This CDR3 is CASSTGTGVETQYF. Written as DNA, the CDR3 is TGTGCCAGCAGCACCGGGACAGGGGTTGAGACCCAGTACTTC.

The rearrangement uses TRBV2 and TRBJ2-7; a weak D match, TRBD2 (5 bases). Germline CDR1 and CDR2: SNHLY and FYNNEI. Between the trimmed V and J ends, which lost 7 bases and 7 bases, there was a span of 20 bases. The CDR3 spans 14 residues. For the CDR3, the DNA is TGTGCCAGCATGTTGGGTGGGAGTCAGCGAGAGCAGTACTTC. Residues: CASMLGGSQREQYF.

The chain carries TRBV6-5 and TRBJ1-5, with D uncertain. There are 15 residues in the CDR3. Germline V gene sequence: CDR1 MNHEY, CDR2 SVGAGI. With 6 bases removed from V and 1 base from J, the gap between germline ends came to 13 bases. The CDR3 region is CASRRQAASNQPQHF. The CDR3 region has the DNA TGTGCCAGCAGACGCCAGGCAGCCAGCAATCAGCCCCAGCATTTT.

The chain has TRBV24-1 and TRBJ2-1, with 11 positions matching TRBD1. This CDR3 is 15 amino acids long. Germline-derived CDR1 and CDR2 are KGHDR and SFDVKD. V gave up 3 bases and J gave up 12 bases; unmatched junction bases: 9. CDR3 region: CATSDPGQGASGQFF. In DNA form, the CDR3 reads TGTGCCACCAGTGATCCCGGACAGGGGGCGTCGGGGCAGTTCTTC.

V and J are TRBV29-1 and TRBJ2-2; D might be TRBD1 (7 bases). CDR1 is SQVTM, CDR2 ANQGSEA, per germline. Between the trimmed V and J ends, which lost 7 bases and 1 base, there was a span of 13 bases. There are 14 residues in the CDR3. In DNA, the CDR3 is TGCAGCGCGGAGGGACAGCTGAACACCGGGGAGCTGTTTTTT. This sequence encodes CSAEGQLNTGELFF.

This rearrangement joins TRBV4-3 to TRBJ2-2; 10 nucleotides match TRBD1. The CDR3 loop spans 15 amino acids. The germline gives CDR1 LGHNA, CDR2 YSLEER. V lost 2 bases, J lost 4 bases, and 1 base stayed unmatched. The CDR3 DNA reads TGCGCCAGCAGCCAATGGGACAGGGGCACCGGGGAGCTGTTTTTT. It codes for CASSQWDRGTGELFF.

J is TRBJ2-7 and V is TRBV12-3 or TRBV12-4; D is unresolved. The V and J ends lost 6 bases and 2 bases respectively, with 11 bases between them. This CDR3 has 13 residues. The CDR3 sequence is CASSEQTAYEQYF. The CDR3 region has the DNA TGTGCCAGCAGCGAGCAAACAGCCTACGAGCAGTACTTC.